This section outlines one T cell receptor (beta chain) sequence together with its context. From germline, CDR1 is GTSNPN and CDR2 SVGIG (reference sequence). CDR3 length equals 11 residues. TCRdb reprocessed the 5' RACE reads and stores each CDR3 protein as one record, lacking DNA. This sample's clone table lists around 370,000 distinct CDR3 sequences. The record originates from a study of monozygotic twins with inflammatory bowel disease. The J gene is TRBJ2-2, the V gene TRBV30. This clonotype was sampled from a human donor with ulcerative colitis or Crohn's disease, or a healthy co-twin of an affected twin (not recorded which). The sample comprised blood. CDR3 sequence: CAWRGWRELFF.